The clone carrying this T cell receptor beta chain was picked up many times. Its antigen is not known. The V end lost 6 bases, the J end lost 5 bases, and 16 bases lay between the germline ends. The length of the CDR3 is 14 residues. Germline CDR1 LGHDT, CDR2 YNNKEL (reference sequence). CD8+CD4-CCR7+CD45RA+ sorting gave the naive CD8 T cells. TCRdb itself ran the PCR reads through MiXCR, one entry per CDR3 protein. The data show 40,000 to 45,000 distinct CDR3 sequences, with over 15% seen just once and approximately 1% held by the top ten. The data stem from a study of molecular identifiers for immune sequencing clone quantification. Study information: Five portions were made in replicates from RNA of roughly 21,000 or 96,000 naive CD8 cells, and four underwent sequencing. Whole-study findings and limits: One million naive cells reportedly did not prevent detection of spiked Jurkat TCR RNA from one cell. Clones that exceeded 20 RNA copies held over 98% of effector molecules, yet under 1% in naive cells.

The receptor's source is a human donor in good health. Some libraries in this study had Jurkat cell RNA spiked in. Sequencing was carried out using naive CD8+ T cells from blood, with Jurkat cell RNA spiked in. Specified subset: FACS-sorted CD8+CD4-CCR7+CD45RA+ naive T cells. The chain recombines TRBV3-1 with TRBJ1-1; D ambiguous. CDR3 in amino acids: CASRDNMGRTEAFF. For the CDR3, the DNA is TGTGCCAGCAGAGACAACATGGGGAGAACTGAAGCTTTCTTT.